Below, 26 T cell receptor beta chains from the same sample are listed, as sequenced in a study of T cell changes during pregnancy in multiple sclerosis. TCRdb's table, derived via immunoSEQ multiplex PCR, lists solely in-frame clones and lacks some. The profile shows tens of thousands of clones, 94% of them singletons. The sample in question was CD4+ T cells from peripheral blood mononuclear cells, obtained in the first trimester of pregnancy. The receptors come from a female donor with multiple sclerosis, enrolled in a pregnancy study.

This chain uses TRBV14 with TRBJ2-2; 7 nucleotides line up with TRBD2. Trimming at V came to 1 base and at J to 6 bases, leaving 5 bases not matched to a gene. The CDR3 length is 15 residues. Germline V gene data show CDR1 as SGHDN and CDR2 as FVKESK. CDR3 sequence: CASSQGTSRAGELFF. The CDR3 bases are TGTGCCAGCAGCCAAGGGACTAGTAGGGCCGGGGAGCTGTTTTTT. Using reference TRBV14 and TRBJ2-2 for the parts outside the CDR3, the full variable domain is EAGVTQFPSHSVIEKGQTVTLRCDPISGHDNLYWYRRVMGKEIKFLLHFVKESKQDESGMPNNRFLAERTGGTYSTLKVQPAELEDSGVYFCASSQGTSRAGELFFGEGSRLTVL.

The CDR3 spells CASSMIFGQSNTNTGELFF. The CDR3 bases are TGTGCCAGTAGTATGATATTTGGGCAATCCAATACGAACACCGGGGAGCTGTTTTTT. The chain uses TRBV19 and TRBJ2-2; D ambiguous. Trimming removed 3 bases at V and 0 bases at J, with 20 bases between. The CDR3 consists of 19 residues. Germline V gene lookup returns CDR1 LNHDA and CDR2 SQIVND (reference sequence).

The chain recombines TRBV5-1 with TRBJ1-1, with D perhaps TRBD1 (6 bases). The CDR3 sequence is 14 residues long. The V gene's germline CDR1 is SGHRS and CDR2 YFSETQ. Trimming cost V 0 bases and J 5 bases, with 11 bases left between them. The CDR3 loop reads CASSLVVGATEAFF. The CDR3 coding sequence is TGCGCCAGCAGCTTGGTGGTGGGGGCAACTGAAGCTTTCTTT.

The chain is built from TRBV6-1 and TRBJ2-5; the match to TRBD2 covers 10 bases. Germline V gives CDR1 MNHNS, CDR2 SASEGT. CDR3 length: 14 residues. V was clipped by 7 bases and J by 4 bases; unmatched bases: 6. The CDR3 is CASNPAGGAETQYF. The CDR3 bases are TGTGCCAGCAACCCAGCGGGGGGGGCAGAGACCCAGTACTTC.

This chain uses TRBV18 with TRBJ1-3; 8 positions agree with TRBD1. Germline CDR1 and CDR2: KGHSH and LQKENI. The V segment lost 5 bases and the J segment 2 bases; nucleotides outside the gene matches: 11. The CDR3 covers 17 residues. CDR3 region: CASSSLQGVLPGNTIYF. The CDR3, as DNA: TGTGCCAGCTCAAGTTTACAGGGGGTCCTTCCTGGAAACACCATATATTTT.

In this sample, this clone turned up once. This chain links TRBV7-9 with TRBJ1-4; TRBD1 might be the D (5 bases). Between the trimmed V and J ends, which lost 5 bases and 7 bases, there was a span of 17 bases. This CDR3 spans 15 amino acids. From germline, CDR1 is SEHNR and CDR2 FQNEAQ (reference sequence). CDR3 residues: CASSAMKQGGEKLFF. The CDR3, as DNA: TGTGCCAGCAGCGCCATGAAGCAGGGAGGTGAAAAACTGTTTTTT.

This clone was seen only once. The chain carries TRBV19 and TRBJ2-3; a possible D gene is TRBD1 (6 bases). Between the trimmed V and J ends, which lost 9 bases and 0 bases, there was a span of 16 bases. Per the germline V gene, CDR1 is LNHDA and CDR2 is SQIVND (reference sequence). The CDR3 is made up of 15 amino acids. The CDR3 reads CASLPRGTSTDTQYF. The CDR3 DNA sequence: TGTGCCAGCCTCCCAAGGGGGACCAGCACAGATACGCAGTATTTT.

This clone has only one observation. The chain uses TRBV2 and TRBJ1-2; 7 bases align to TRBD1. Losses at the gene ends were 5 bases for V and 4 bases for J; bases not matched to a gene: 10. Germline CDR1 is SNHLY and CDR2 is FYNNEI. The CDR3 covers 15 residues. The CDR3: CASSPRQGRSYGYTF. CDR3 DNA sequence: TGTGCCAGCAGTCCACGACAGGGTCGTAGCTATGGCTACACCTTC. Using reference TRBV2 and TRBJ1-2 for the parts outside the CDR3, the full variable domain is EPEVTQTPSHQVTQMGQEVILRCVPISNHLYFYWYRQILGQKVEFLVSFYNNEISEKSEIFDDQFSVERPDGSNFTLKIRSTKLEDSAMYFCASSPRQGRSYGYTFGSGTRLTVV.

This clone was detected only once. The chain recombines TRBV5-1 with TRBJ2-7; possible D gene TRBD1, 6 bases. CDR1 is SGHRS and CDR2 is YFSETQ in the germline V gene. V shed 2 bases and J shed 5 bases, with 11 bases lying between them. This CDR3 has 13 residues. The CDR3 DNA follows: TGCGCCAGCAGCTTAGGGGGTCCCAACGAGCAGTACTTC. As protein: CASSLGGPNEQYF.

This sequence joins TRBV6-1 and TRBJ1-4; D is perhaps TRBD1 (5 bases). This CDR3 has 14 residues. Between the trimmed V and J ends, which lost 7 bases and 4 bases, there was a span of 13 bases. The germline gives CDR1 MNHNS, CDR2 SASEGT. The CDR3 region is CASTSPGNNEKLFF. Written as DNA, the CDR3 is TGTGCCAGCACGTCGCCAGGGAATAATGAAAAACTGTTTTTT.

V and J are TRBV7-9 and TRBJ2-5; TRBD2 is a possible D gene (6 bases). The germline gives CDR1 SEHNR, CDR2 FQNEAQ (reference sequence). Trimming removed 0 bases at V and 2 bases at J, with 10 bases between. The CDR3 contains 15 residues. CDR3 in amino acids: CASSLAGLAQETQYF. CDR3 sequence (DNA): TGTGCCAGCAGCTTAGCTGGGCTAGCGCAAGAGACCCAGTACTTC. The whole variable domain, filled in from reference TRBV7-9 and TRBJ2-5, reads DTGVSQNPRHKITKRGQNVTFRCDPISEHNRLYWYRQTLGQGPEFLTYFQNEAQLEKSRLLSDRFSAERPKGSFSTLEIQRTEQGDSAMYLCASSLAGLAQETQYFGPGTRLLVL.

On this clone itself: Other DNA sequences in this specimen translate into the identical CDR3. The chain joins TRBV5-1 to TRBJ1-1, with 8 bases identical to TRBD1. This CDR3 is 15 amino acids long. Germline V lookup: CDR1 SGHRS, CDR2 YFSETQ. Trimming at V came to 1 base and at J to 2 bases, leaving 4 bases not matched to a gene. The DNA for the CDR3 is TGCGCCAGCAGCTTGATGACAGGGGTAAACACTGAAGCTTTCTTT. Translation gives CASSLMTGVNTEAFF.

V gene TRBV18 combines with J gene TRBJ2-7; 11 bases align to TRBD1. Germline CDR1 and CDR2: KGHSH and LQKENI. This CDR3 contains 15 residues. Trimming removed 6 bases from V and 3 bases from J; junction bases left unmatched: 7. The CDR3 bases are TGTGCCAGCTCGCTCACCGGGACAGGGGGCTACGAGCAGTACTTC. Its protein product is CASSLTGTGGYEQYF.

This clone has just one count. The CDR3 DNA sequence: TGTGCCAGCAGCTTAGAGGGTGGGACAGGCTATGGCTACACCTTC. It codes for CASSLEGGTGYGYTF. This chain links TRBV7-9 with TRBJ1-2; 8 bases line up with TRBD1. Trimming cost V 1 base and J 4 bases; bases outside gene matches: 5. CDR3 size: 15 residues. The germline V gene encodes CDR1 SEHNR and CDR2 FQNEAQ (reference sequence).

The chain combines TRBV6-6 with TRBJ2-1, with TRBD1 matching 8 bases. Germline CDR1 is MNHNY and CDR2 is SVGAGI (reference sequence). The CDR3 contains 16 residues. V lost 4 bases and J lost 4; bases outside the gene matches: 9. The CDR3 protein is CASSLGQARRYNEQFF. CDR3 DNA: TGTGCCAGCAGTTTGGGACAGGCGAGGCGGTACAATGAGCAGTTCTTC.

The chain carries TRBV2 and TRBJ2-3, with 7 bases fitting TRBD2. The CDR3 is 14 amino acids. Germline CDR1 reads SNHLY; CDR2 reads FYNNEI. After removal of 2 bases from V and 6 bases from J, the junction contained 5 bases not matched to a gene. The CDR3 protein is CASSENWRGDTQYF. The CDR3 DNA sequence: TGTGCCAGCAGTGAAAATTGGCGGGGGGATACGCAGTATTTT.

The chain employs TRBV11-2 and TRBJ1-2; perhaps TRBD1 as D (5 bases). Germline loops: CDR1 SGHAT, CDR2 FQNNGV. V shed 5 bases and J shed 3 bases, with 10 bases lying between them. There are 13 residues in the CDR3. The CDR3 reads CASSPQGDYGYTF. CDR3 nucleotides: TGTGCCAGCAGCCCTCAAGGGGACTATGGCTACACCTTC.

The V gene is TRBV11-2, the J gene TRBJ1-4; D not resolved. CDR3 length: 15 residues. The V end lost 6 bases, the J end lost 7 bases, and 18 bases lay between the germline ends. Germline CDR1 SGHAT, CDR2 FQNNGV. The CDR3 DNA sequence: TGTGCCAGCAGGAGGGCGGGTCGGTTGCGTGAAAAACTGTTTTTT. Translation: CASRRAGRLREKLFF. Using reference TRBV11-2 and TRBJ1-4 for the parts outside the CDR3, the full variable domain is EAGVAQSPRYKIIEKRQSVAFWCNPISGHATLYWYQQILGQGPKLLIQFQNNGVVDDSQLPKDRFSAERLKGVDSTLKIQPAKLEDSAVYLCASRRAGRLREKLFFGSGTQLSVL.

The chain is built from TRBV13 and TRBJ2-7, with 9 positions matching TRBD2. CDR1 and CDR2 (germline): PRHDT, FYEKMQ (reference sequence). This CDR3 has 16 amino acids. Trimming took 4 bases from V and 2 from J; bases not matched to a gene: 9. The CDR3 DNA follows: TGTGCCAGCAGCTCTGCTGCGGGGGGGCGTCCCTACGAGCAGTACTTC. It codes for CASSSAAGGRPYEQYF. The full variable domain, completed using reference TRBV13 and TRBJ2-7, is AAGVIQSPRHLIKEKRETATLKCYPIPRHDTVYWYQQGPGQDPQFLISFYEKMQSDKGSIPDRFSAQQFSDYHSELNMSSLELGDSALYFCASSSAAGGRPYEQYFGPGTRLTVT.

The CDR3 sequence: CASSTNRGGSTDTQYF. In DNA form, the CDR3 reads TGTGCCAGTAGTACTAACAGGGGAGGTAGTACAGATACGCAGTATTTT. This sequence joins TRBV19 and TRBJ2-3; a weak D match, TRBD1 (7 bases). The CDR3 runs 16 residues. The ends were cut back, 4 bases at V and 3 bases at J, with 17 bases in the middle. Germline CDR1 and CDR2: LNHDA and SQIVND (reference sequence).

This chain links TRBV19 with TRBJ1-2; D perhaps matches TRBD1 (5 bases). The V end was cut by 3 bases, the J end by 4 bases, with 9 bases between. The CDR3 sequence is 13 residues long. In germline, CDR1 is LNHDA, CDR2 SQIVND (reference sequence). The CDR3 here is CASSMRGSYGYTF. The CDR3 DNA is TGTGCCAGTAGTATGCGGGGGAGCTATGGCTACACCTTC. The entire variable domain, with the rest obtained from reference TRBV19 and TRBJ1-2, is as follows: DGGITQSPKYLFRKEGQNVTLSCEQNLNHDAMYWYRQDPGQGLRLIYYSQIVNDFQKGDIAEGYSVSREKKESFPLTVTSAQKNPTAFYLCASSMRGSYGYTFGSGTRLTVV.

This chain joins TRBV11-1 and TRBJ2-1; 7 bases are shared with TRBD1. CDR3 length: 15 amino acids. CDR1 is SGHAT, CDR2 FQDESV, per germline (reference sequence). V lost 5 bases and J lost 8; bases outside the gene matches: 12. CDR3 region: CASSTRTGRLDEQFF. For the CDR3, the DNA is TGTGCCAGCAGCACCAGGACAGGCCGGCTCGATGAGCAGTTCTTC. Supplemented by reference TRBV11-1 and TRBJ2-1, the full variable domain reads EAEVAQSPRYKITEKSQAVAFWCDPISGHATLYWYRQILGQGPELLVQFQDESVVDDSQLPKDRFSAERLKGVDSTLKIQPAELGDSAMYLCASSTRTGRLDEQFFGPGTRLTVL.

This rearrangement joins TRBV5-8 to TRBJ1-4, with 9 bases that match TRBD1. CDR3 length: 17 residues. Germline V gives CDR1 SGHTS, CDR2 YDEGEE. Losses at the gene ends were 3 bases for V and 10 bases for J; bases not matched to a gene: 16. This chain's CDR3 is CASSSRRPGTGSRKLFF. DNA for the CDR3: TGTGCCAGCAGCTCCCGGCGGCCTGGGACAGGGTCAAGAAAACTGTTTTTT.

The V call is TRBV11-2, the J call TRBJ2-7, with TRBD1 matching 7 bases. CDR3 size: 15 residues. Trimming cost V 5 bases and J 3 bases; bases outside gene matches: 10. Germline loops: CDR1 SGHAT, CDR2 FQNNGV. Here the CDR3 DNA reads TGTGCCAGCAGCGCCAGGGGGACAGTGGACTACGAGCAGTACTTC. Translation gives CASSARGTVDYEQYF. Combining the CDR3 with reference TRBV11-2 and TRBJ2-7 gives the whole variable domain EAGVAQSPRYKIIEKRQSVAFWCNPISGHATLYWYQQILGQGPKLLIQFQNNGVVDDSQLPKDRFSAERLKGVDSTLKIQPAKLEDSAVYLCASSARGTVDYEQYFGPGTRLTVT.

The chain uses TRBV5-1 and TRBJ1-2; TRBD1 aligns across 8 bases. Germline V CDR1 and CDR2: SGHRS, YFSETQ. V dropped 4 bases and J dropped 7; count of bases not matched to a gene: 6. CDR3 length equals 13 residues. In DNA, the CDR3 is TGCGCCAGCAGCCCTGGACAGGGACTTGGCTACACCTTC. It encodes CASSPGQGLGYTF.

In DNA, the CDR3 is TGTGCCAGCTCACGGAGTCAGGGCCGGAGCAATCAGCCCCAGCATTTT. Translation gives CASSRSQGRSNQPQHF. The rearrangement joins TRBV18 to TRBJ1-5; D is perhaps TRBD1 (5 bases). With 4 bases removed from V and 1 base from J, the gap between germline ends came to 14 bases. The CDR3 contains 16 residues. CDR1 is KGHSH and CDR2 is LQKENI in the germline V gene.